This record looks at one TCR beta chain sequence and its context. What it binds is unknown. After removal of 4 bases from V and 6 bases from J, the junction contained 9 bases not matched to a gene. CDR1 is MDHEN and CDR2 is SYDVKM in the germline V gene. This CDR3 spans 15 amino acids. These data originate in a study of T cell responses to AZD1222 COVID-19 vaccine. Study-wide findings and caveats: Sampling that yielded the repertoires occurred only after the peak T cell response. Spike-specific TCR repertoires showed rising breadth and depth after two AZD1222 doses.

Generated by immunoSEQ multiplex PCR, the TCRdb table keeps only in-frame clones and is missing some. The repertoire holds over 140,000 clones, with roughly 90% as singletons. This TCR came from an adult in good health. The specimen comprised peripheral blood, sampled on day 0 of AZD1222 vaccination. V and J are TRBV28 and TRBJ2-7; 10 nucleotides match TRBD1. In nucleotides, the CDR3 is TGTGCCAGCAGTTCCCCAATCCGGACAGGGGGCGAGCAGTACTTC. It specifies CASSSPIRTGGEQYF.